Below are 10 T cell receptor beta chains sequenced from a single sample in a study of CD8+ T cells in alopecia areata. RNA was isolated and reverse transcribed to cDNA, the sequencing template. Data came from immunoSEQ multiplex PCR; TCRdb stores just in-frame clones and leaves some out. The sample includes around 65,000 clones, about half seen only once; the top ten take about 18%. The sequencing used CD8+ T cells sorted from blood, collected at week 0. Receptor source: a human donor with alopecia areata.

This clone was picked up one time. J is TRBJ2-2 and V is TRBV27; 8 bases fit TRBD1. The CDR3 loop spans 16 amino acids. The V gene's germline CDR1 is MNHEY and CDR2 SMNVEV (reference sequence). With V trimmed by 6 bases and J by 5 bases, 11 bases remained unmatched. The CDR3 spells CASRRAQGARTGELFF. The CDR3 nucleotides read TGTGCCAGCAGAAGGGCCCAGGGGGCCCGAACCGGGGAGCTGTTTTTT.

This chain links TRBV18 with TRBJ2-7, with a weak D call TRBD2 (6 bases). This CDR3 is built from 13 residues. Germline CDR1 is KGHSH and CDR2 is LQKENI. V lost 4 bases and J 5 bases, leaving 12 bases between the germline ends. CDR3 region: CASSLRRENEQYF. The DNA for the CDR3 is TGTGCCAGCTCACTCCGGCGGGAAAACGAGCAGTACTTC.

The gene calls are TRBV27 and TRBJ2-7; D could derive from TRBD1 or TRBD2 (5 bases each). Germline-derived CDR1 and CDR2 are MNHEY and SMNVEV (reference sequence). The CDR3 has 14 residues. Trimming took 6 bases from V and 2 from J, leaving 14 bases between them. The CDR3 sequence is CASSHRGEAYEQYF. CDR3 nucleotides: TGTGCCAGCAGCCACCGAGGGGAAGCCTACGAGCAGTACTTC.

With respect to this clone: One junction end does not reproduce the germline sequence, and a read error may be involved. V is TRBV27 and J is TRBJ2-1; D might be TRBD2 (6 bases). The germline gives CDR1 MNHEY, CDR2 SMNVEV (reference sequence). CDR3 length: 15 amino acids. Here the CDR3 reads CASSTRRDSNNEQFF. In DNA form, the CDR3 reads TGTGCCAGCAGTACACGGCGGGACTCCAACAATGAGCAGTTCTTC.

The chain uses TRBV27 and TRBJ2-2; D unclear. V lost 10 bases and J lost 7, with 10 bases in between. Germline V CDR1 and CDR2: MNHEY, SMNVEV (reference sequence). This CDR3 is built from 11 residues. Written as DNA, the CDR3 is TGTGCCAACGGCCGAGGCGGGGAGCTGTTTTTT. Translated: CANGRGGELFF.

This clone counts as large. The rearrangement uses TRBV25-1 and TRBJ1-1; D unresolved. V lost 4 bases and J lost 4, with 7 bases in between. The CDR3 is made up of 12 amino acids. The germline gives CDR1 MGHDK, CDR2 SYGVNS. CDR3 in DNA: TGTGCCAGCAGTGCGATCGGCACTGAAGCTTTCTTT. As protein: CASSAIGTEAFF.

The gene calls are TRBV6-1 and TRBJ2-5; TRBD1 might be the D (6 bases). The ends were cut back, 2 bases at V and 4 bases at J, with 11 bases in the middle. The germline CDR1 and CDR2 sequences are MNHNS and SASEGT. This CDR3 has 14 amino acids. CDR3: CASSEYREGETQYF. DNA of the CDR3: TGTGCCAGCAGTGAATACAGGGAAGGAGAGACCCAGTACTTC.

V gene TRBV6-5 combines with J gene TRBJ2-1; the match to TRBD2 covers 14 bases. Germline CDR1 MNHEY, CDR2 SVGAGI. Germline trimming cut 5 bases from V and 6 bases from J; bases unmatched to any gene: 0. The length of the CDR3 is 14 residues. The CDR3 protein is CASSGLAGGNEQFF. CDR3 DNA: TGTGCCAGCAGTGGACTAGCGGGAGGCAATGAGCAGTTCTTC.

The gene calls are TRBV7-6 and TRBJ2-3, with TRBD2 matching over 8 bases. The CDR3 runs 14 residues. Trimming cost V 3 bases and J 4 bases; bases outside gene matches: 3. CDR1 is SGHVS and CDR2 is FNYEAQ in the germline V gene. Here the CDR3 DNA reads TGTGCCAGCAGCTTCGGGAGGGAGTCAGATACGCAGTATTTT. Amino acid sequence: CASSFGRESDTQYF.

This CDR3 reads CASSVVRGEQFF. The CDR3 bases are TGTGCCAGCAGCGTAGTTCGAGGAGAGCAGTTCTTC. The chain has TRBV9 and TRBJ2-1, with D unclear. This CDR3 contains 12 residues. Germline V gives CDR1 SGDLS, CDR2 YYNGEE. V lost 0 bases and J 10 bases, leaving 8 bases between the germline ends.